This T cell receptor beta chain was recovered during a study of blood T cells in healthy people across ages. A second about 7 to 12 cycle PCR used barcoded and J-beta primers. Each cDNA molecule, via a template-switch adaptor with 12 random nucleotides, was tagged. TCRdb called the 5' RACE reads again in MiXCR, with one record for every CDR3 protein. The table includes around 1,000,000 distinct CDR3 sequences, around 27% detected once. Points from the study as a whole: Unsorted PBMCs ruled out conclusive naive versus antigen-experienced comparison.

Worth noting for this clonotype: Antigen specificity is unknown.

This CDR3 is 20 amino acids long. The V and J ends lost 3 bases and 1 base, in that order; junction bases with no gene match: 18. Germline CDR1 and CDR2: SGHAT and FQDESV (reference sequence). These same data were also listed under a study on T cells of mothers and their children. As reported in that work: Added by the second PCR's M1S primer were sample barcodes and 2-4 random nucleotides.

Material for sequencing was blood. This clonotype was obtained from a girl between 2 and 10 years old in good health. The chain uses TRBV11-1 and TRBJ2-7; 10 bases agree with TRBD2. CDR3 residues: CASSFFPGSALAGDSYEQYF. The CDR3 region has the DNA TGTGCCAGCAGCTTCTTCCCTGGCTCGGCCCTAGCGGGGGATTCCTACGAGCAGTACTTC.